Below are 20 T cell receptor beta chains sequenced from a single sample in a study of CD8+ T cells in alopecia areata. Sequencing relied on a cDNA template that was reverse transcribed from extracted RNA. TCRdb keeps only in-frame clones here, not all; method: immunoSEQ multiplex PCR. Of about 12,000 clones in the sample, over 60% were seen once. Peripheral blood samples and lesional scalp punch biopsies were obtained from alopecia areata patients. Sequencing input: skin. Receptors originate from a human donor with alopecia areata.

V usage is TRBV7-9 and J usage is TRBJ1-2, with D uncertain. V shed 1 base and J shed 0 bases, with 12 bases lying between them. CDR3 length equals 16 residues. Germline V lookup: CDR1 SEHNR, CDR2 FQNEAQ (reference sequence). Here the CDR3 reads CASSLGVRQANYGYTF. The DNA for the CDR3 is TGTGCCAGCAGCTTAGGCGTCCGACAAGCTAACTATGGCTACACCTTC.

The rearrangement uses TRBV18 and TRBJ2-1; the match to TRBD2 covers 7 bases. The CDR3 is 15 residues long. The ends lost 2 bases at V and 6 bases at J; junction bases unmatched: 7. Looked up from germline, CDR1 is KGHSH and CDR2 is LQKENI. The CDR3 DNA reads TGTGCCAGCTCACCATTGAGCGGGAACCTCAATGAGCAGTTCTTC. Its protein is CASSPLSGNLNEQFF.

This clone was recorded a few times. The chain uses TRBV5-1 and TRBJ2-7; D may be TRBD1 or TRBD2 (5 bases each). CDR1 is SGHRS, CDR2 YFSETQ, per germline. Trimming stripped 0 bases from V and 0 bases from J, with 7 bases between. The length of the CDR3 is 14 residues. CDR3 sequence: CASSLDGASYEQYF. The CDR3 nucleotides read TGCGCCAGCAGCTTGGACGGGGCCTCCTACGAGCAGTACTTC.

This clone was picked up a small number of times. V gene TRBV27 combines with J gene TRBJ2-1; D is uncertain. The CDR3 is 14 amino acids. Germline V gene data show CDR1 as MNHEY and CDR2 as SMNVEV (reference sequence). The V and J ends lost 10 bases and 6 bases respectively, with 19 bases between them. The CDR3 region is CATRWVGFINEQFF. CDR3 bases: TGTGCCACCCGGTGGGTGGGTTTCATCAATGAGCAGTTCTTC.

The V and J genes are TRBV7-9 and TRBJ2-7; 7 bases fit TRBD2. The J call is uncertain, as TRBJ2-5 better fits the DNA end. This CDR3 region has 11 residues. Germline V gene sequence: CDR1 SEHNR, CDR2 FQNEAQ (reference sequence). CDR3 DNA: TGTGCCAGCAGCTGGGGGGGGACCCAGTACTTC. This codes for CASSWGGTQYF.

In this sample, this clone turned up a few times. The rearrangement links TRBV6-1 to TRBJ2-3; D unclear. V was trimmed by 3 bases and J by 0 bases, leaving 7 bases between them. CDR1 and CDR2 from the germline V gene are MNHNS and SASEGT. The CDR3 covers 14 residues. The CDR3 here is CASSEGLSTDTQYF. The DNA of the CDR3 is TGTGCCAGCAGTGAGGGATTAAGCACAGATACGCAGTATTTT.

The CDR3 spells CASSYLGAHNEQFF. The CDR3 DNA reads TGTGCCAGCAGTTATCTCGGGGCCCACAATGAGCAGTTCTTC. The chain couples TRBV6-5 to TRBJ2-1; D might be TRBD1 or TRBD2, each matching 5 bases. The CDR3 totals 14 residues. Germline V gene data show CDR1 as MNHEY and CDR2 as SVGAGI. The V end was cut by 3 bases, the J end by 5 bases, with 11 bases between.

This clone appeared once. The V gene is TRBV2, the J gene TRBJ2-3, with no clear D. Germline V CDR1 and CDR2: SNHLY, FYNNEI. This CDR3 is 13 amino acids long. Trimming shortened V by 6 bases and J by 1 base, and 8 bases separated the two germline ends. CDR3 sequence: CASRARGTDTQYF. The CDR3 DNA sequence: TGTGCCAGCAGAGCCCGGGGCACAGATACGCAGTATTTT.

This clone showed up just a few times. The V gene is TRBV23-1, the J gene TRBJ2-1, with D possibly TRBD2 on 5 matching bases. TRBV23-1 is annotated as an ORF whose role is uncertain. V was clipped by 6 bases and J by 7 bases, with 31 bases between them. There are 19 residues in the CDR3. The CDR3 DNA sequence: TGCGCCAGCAGCCGCGAGCGGCGGACGGGTCGGCCGACGGGTAATGAGCAGTTCTTC. As protein: CASSRERRTGRPTGNEQFF.

The J gene is TRBJ1-4, the V gene TRBV30; D not resolved. The CDR3 has 13 residues. Germline V gene data show CDR1 as GTSNPN and CDR2 as SVGIG (reference sequence). The V end lost 1 base, the J end lost 3 bases, and 6 bases lay between the germline ends. In DNA form, the CDR3 reads TGTGCCTGGAGTGGGCTGCCTAATGAAAAACTGTTTTTT. As protein: CAWSGLPNEKLFF. Full variable domain (missing parts from reference TRBV30 and TRBJ1-4): SQTIHQWPATLVQPVGSPLSLECTVEGTSNPNLYWYRQAAGRGLQLLFYSVGIGQISSEVPQNLSASRPQDRQFILSSKKLLLSDSGFYLCAWSGLPNEKLFFGSGTQLSVL.

The CDR3 reads CASSTDTGSNTQYF. In nucleotides, the CDR3 is TGTGCCAGCAGTACTGACACCGGGAGCAATACGCAGTATTTT. J is TRBJ2-3 and V is TRBV7-9; D might be TRBD2 (6 bases). V gave up 6 bases and J gave up 7 bases, with 17 bases separating them. Germline values: CDR1 SEHNR, CDR2 FQNEAQ (reference sequence). The CDR3 is 14 amino acids.

This clone occurred a few times. The CDR3 spells CASSPQIGAGIGQYF. In nucleotides, the CDR3 is TGTGCCAGCAGCCCCCAGATCGGGGCGGGGATAGGGCAGTACTTC. V and J are TRBV7-2 and TRBJ2-7; perhaps TRBD2 as D (6 bases). Germline CDR1 is SGHTA and CDR2 is FQGNSA. The CDR3 loop spans 15 amino acids. V was shortened by 5 bases and J by 9 bases, with 23 bases between the two germline ends.

This clone was counted between two and nine times. The V and J genes are TRBV6-5 and TRBJ2-3; TRBD2 aligns across 11 bases. V lost 7 bases to trimming and J lost 7 bases; unmatched junction nucleotides: 10. Germline CDR1 reads MNHEY; CDR2 reads SVGAGI. The CDR3 contains 15 residues. The CDR3 spells CASKYIAGGPNTQYF. As DNA, the CDR3 is TGTGCCAGCAAGTACATAGCGGGAGGGCCGAATACGCAGTATTTT.

The chain links TRBV11-2 to TRBJ1-2; the D is unclear. V lost 5 bases, J lost 2 bases, and 21 bases lay in between. The CDR3 has 17 amino acids. CDR1 is SGHAT and CDR2 is FQNNGV in the germline V gene. CDR3 sequence: CASSTKGWAVRNYGYTF. Here the CDR3 DNA reads TGTGCCAGCAGCACAAAGGGTTGGGCCGTGAGGAACTATGGCTACACCTTC.

The gene calls are TRBV29-1 and TRBJ1-6, with D perhaps TRBD1 (5 bases). The CDR3 runs to 15 residues. Germline assignment: CDR1 SQVTM and CDR2 ANQGSEA. Trimming cost V 4 bases and J 2 bases, with 12 bases left between them. Here the CDR3 reads CSVASGQAYNSPLHF. CDR3 coding DNA: TGCAGCGTTGCGTCGGGGCAAGCCTATAATTCACCCCTCCACTTT.

This chain joins TRBV6-5 and TRBJ2-3; TRBD2 might be the D (5 bases). Germline V gene data show CDR1 as MNHEY and CDR2 as SVGAGI. This CDR3 is built from 14 residues. V was shortened by 4 bases and J by 5 bases, with 13 bases between the two germline ends. The CDR3 spells CASSWGASQDTQYF. For the CDR3, the DNA is TGTGCCAGCAGTTGGGGAGCCTCCCAAGATACGCAGTATTTT.

This rearrangement joins TRBV18 to TRBJ1-1; D not resolved. This CDR3 has 15 amino acids. Deletions cut 5 bases from V and 1 base from J, with 14 bases between. Germline-derived CDR1 and CDR2 are KGHSH and LQKENI. This chain's CDR3 is CASSSTMDGNTEAFF. In DNA, the CDR3 is TGTGCCAGCTCATCCACTATGGACGGGAACACTGAAGCTTTCTTT.

J is TRBJ1-1 and V is TRBV7-2; a weak D match, TRBD1 (6 bases). Germline CDR1 SGHTA, CDR2 FQGNSA. CDR3 length: 14 residues. Trimming took 4 bases from V and 11 from J, leaving 20 bases between them. CDR3 nucleotide sequence: TGTGCCAGCAGCTCTACTGGGGGGGCTTCCAGGGCTTTCTTT. Protein product: CASSSTGGASRAFF.

A note on this clone: The identical CDR3 is also encoded by other nucleotide sequences in the sample. The genes are TRBV5-6 and TRBJ1-4; no clear D gene. The germline V gene has CDR1 SGHDT and CDR2 YYEEEE. The V gene lost 2 bases and the J gene lost 0 bases, with 5 bases spanning the gap. CDR3 size: 14 residues. The CDR3 DNA follows: TGTGCCAGCAGCTTAGTTGCAACTAATGAAAAACTGTTTTTT. Translating it yields CASSLVATNEKLFF. Full variable domain (remainder filled in from reference TRBV5-6 and TRBJ1-4): DAGVTQSPTHLIKTRGQQVTLRCSPKSGHDTVSWYQQALGQGPQFIFQYYEEEERQRGNFPDRFSGHQFPNYSSELNVNALLLGDSALYLCASSLVATNEKLFFGSGTQLSVL.

V is TRBV28 and J is TRBJ1-2, with 7 bases that match TRBD1. Trimming at V came to 5 bases and at J to 4 bases, leaving 10 bases not matched to a gene. The CDR3 contains 15 residues. Germline loops: CDR1 MDHEN, CDR2 SYDVKM. CDR3 amino acids: CASSLGRGRIYGYTF. The CDR3 nucleotides are TGTGCCAGCAGTCTCGGGAGGGGGCGGATCTATGGCTACACCTTC.